This T cell receptor (beta chain) is drawn from a study of shared clonotypes between healthy human individuals. For the study at large: Aged 18 to 49, the donors were two women and a few men.

Per the study methods: Filtering differed for immunoSEQ, which gave only junction sequences without quality scores. Measured with immunoSEQ multiplex PCR; TCRdb has only the in-frame clones, and not every one. The DNA was the basis for D and trimming; V, J and clone size are from that table. The sample records some 490,000 clones, roughly 80% being singletons. About this clone: Its antigen is unknown.

Findings and limits, study-wide: Sampling involved blood alone; tissue repertoires likely differ.

The trim removed 1 base at V and 3 bases at J, leaving 3 bases unmatched. In germline, CDR1 is SGHTA, CDR2 FQGNSA. This CDR3 comprises 15 residues. This receptor was taken from a woman aged 40 to 49 in good health. Some clones in this sample may be carry-over from other donors' samples. Sequencing was carried out using PBMCs. The J gene is TRBJ2-7, the V gene TRBV7-2; TRBD2 matches 10 bases. The CDR3 sequence: CASSLESSGSYEQYF. The CDR3 coding sequence is TGTGCCAGCAGCTTAGAGTCTAGCGGGAGCTACGAGCAGTACTTC.